This T cell receptor (beta chain) was sequenced during a study of T cell repertoires in cytomegalovirus infection. TCRdb re-called the reads with MiXCR, one entry per CDR3 protein. The repertoire holds 200,000 or so distinct CDR3 sequences, about 40% seen once, with roughly three fifths in the top ten. Of note for this clonotype: Its target is not known.

V shed 3 bases and J shed 0 bases, with 12 bases lying between them. Germline CDR1 is MNHNS and CDR2 is SASEGT. This CDR3 is built from 16 residues. The TCR sequence derives from a human donor in good health (CMV status not recorded). Some clones in this sample may be carry-over from other donors' samples. The chain carries TRBV6-1 and TRBJ1-5; D is uncertain. This sample comprised CD8+ T cells from cultured PBMCs, obtained from culture after CMV antigen stimulation. The CDR3 coding sequence is TGTGCCAGCAGTGAGGATCGCAGTTATAGCAATCAGCCCCAGCATTTT. This codes for CASSEDRSYSNQPQHF.